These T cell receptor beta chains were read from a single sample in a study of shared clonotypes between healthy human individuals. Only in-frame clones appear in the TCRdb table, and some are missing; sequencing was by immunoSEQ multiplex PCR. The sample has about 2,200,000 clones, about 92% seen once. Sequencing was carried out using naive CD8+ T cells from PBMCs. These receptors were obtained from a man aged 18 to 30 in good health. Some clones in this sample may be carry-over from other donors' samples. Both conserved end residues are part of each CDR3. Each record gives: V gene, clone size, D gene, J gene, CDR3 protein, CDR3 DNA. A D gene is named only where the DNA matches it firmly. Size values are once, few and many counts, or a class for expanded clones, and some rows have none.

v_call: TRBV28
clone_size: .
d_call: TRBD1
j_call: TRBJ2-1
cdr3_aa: CASSLGTGSRDEQFF
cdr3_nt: TGTGCCAGCAGTTTAGGGACAGGGTCCCGGGATGAGCAGTTCTTC

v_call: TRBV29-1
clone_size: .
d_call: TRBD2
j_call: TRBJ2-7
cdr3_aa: CSVLWTSGRFDLTPTQYF
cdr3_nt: TGCAGCGTCCTTTGGACTAGCGGGAGGTTCGACCTGACCCCTACCCAGTACTTC

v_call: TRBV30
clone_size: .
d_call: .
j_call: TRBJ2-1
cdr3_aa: CAWSLPPRTLGRSSYNEQFF
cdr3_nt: TGTGCCTGGAGTCTCCCCCCCCGGACTTTGGGACGTAGCTCCTACAATGAGCAGTTCTTC

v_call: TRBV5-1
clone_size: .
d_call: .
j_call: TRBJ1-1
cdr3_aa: CASSLAIGLGAGEAFF
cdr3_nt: TGCGCCAGCAGCTTGGCCATTGGGTTGGGGGCTGGTGAAGCTTTCTTT

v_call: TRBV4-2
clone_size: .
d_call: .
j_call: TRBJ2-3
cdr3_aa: CASSQDWGTGLSTDTQYF
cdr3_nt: TGTGCCAGCAGCCAAGATTGGGGAACAGGGTTAAGCACAGATACGCAGTATTTT

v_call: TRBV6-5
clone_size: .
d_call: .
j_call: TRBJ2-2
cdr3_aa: CASSYDLPGGTGELFF
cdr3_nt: TGTGCCAGCAGTTACGACCTACCTGGGGGCACCGGGGAGCTGTTTTTT

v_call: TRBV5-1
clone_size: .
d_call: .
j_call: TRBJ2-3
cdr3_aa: CASSSIETGTTPDTQYF
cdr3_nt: TGCGCCAGCAGCTCCATTGAGACAGGGACTACCCCAGATACGCAGTATTTT

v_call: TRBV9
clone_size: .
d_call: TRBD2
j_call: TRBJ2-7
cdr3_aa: CASSVDWLAGGREQYF
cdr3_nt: TGTGCCAGCAGCGTAGATTGGCTAGCGGGAGGAAGGGAGCAGTACTTC

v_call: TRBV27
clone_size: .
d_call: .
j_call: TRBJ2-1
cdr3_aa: CASRTSRQGTNNEQFF
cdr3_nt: TGTGCCAGCAGAACCTCCCGGCAGGGGACTAACAATGAGCAGTTCTTC

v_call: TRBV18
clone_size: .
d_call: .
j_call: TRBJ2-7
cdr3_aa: CASSPTSRPDYEQYF
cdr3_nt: TGTGCCAGCTCACCAACCTCGAGGCCAGATTACGAGCAGTACTTC

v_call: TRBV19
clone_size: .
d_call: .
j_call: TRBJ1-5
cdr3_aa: CASSAYRDVRQPQHF
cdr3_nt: TGTGCCAGTAGTGCATACAGGGACGTCCGGCAGCCCCAGCATTTT

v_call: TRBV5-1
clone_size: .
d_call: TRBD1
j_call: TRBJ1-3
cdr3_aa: CASSLSQGKVSGNTIYF
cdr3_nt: TGCGCCAGCAGCTTGTCACAGGGGAAGGTCTCTGGAAACACCATATATTTT

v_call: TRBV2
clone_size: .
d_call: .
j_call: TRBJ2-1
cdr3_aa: CASSVGRLDLSLQLSYNEQFF
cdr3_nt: TGTGCCAGCAGTGTTGGTAGGTTGGATCTTTCCCTCCAGCTCTCCTACAATGAGCAGTTCTTC

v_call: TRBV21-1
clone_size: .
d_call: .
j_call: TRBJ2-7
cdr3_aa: CALLYRALNYEQYF
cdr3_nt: TGTGCCTTATTGTACAGGGCCTTAAACTACGAGCAGTACTTC

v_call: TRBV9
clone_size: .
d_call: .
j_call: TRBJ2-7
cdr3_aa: CASSQGSAGPYEQYF
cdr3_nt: TGTGCCAGCAGCCAGGGGTCAGCGGGCCCCTACGAGCAGTACTTC

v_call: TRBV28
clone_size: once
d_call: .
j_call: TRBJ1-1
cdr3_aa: CASTNPGGGTEAFF
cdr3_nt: TGTGCCAGCACGAACCCGGGAGGGGGCACTGAAGCTTTCTTT

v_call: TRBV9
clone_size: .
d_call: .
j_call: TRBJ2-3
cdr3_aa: CASSPFLGSDTQYF
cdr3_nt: TGTGCCAGCAGCCCATTCCTCGGTTCAGATACGCAGTATTTT